The rows below give T cell receptor beta chains drawn from one sample of a study of T cell responses to AZD1222 COVID-19 vaccine. Assay: immunoSEQ multiplex PCR; the TCRdb copy retains only in-frame clones and omits some. The sample contains some 66,000 clones, 80% to 90% of which appear only once. Sequences were derived from peripheral blood, sampled 28 days after the second AZD1222 dose. The origin of the receptors is an adult who received the AZD1222 COVID-19 vaccine. The CDR3 runs from the conserved cysteine through the conserved F or W. A D gene is named only where the DNA matches it firmly. Clone size, where shown, is once, few, many, or a class for clones that have expanded.

d_call: .
v_call: TRBV6-2/TRBV6-3
clone_size: .
j_call: TRBJ1-5
cdr3_nt: TGTGCCAGCAGTTACTCTAGGGGGAGCAATCAGCCCCAGCATTTT
cdr3_aa: CASSYSRGSNQPQHF

d_call: .
v_call: TRBV7-2
clone_size: .
j_call: TRBJ1-1
cdr3_nt: TGTGCCAGCAGCTCGCAGGGGAACACTGAAGCTTTCTTT
cdr3_aa: CASSSQGNTEAFF

d_call: .
v_call: TRBV7-2
clone_size: .
j_call: TRBJ2-6
cdr3_nt: TGTGCCAGCAGCTTTAGTGGCCTCGGAGCTGGGGCCAACGTCCTGACTTTC
cdr3_aa: CASSFSGLGAGANVLTF

d_call: .
v_call: TRBV12-2
clone_size: once
j_call: TRBJ1-2
cdr3_nt: TGTGCAAGTCGCTTACTGCAGGGTCGGAACTATGGCTACACCTTC
cdr3_aa: CASRLLQGRNYGYTF

d_call: .
v_call: TRBV18
clone_size: .
j_call: TRBJ2-2
cdr3_nt: TGTGCCAGCTCAATGGGACAGAACACCGGGGAGCTGTTTTTT
cdr3_aa: CASSMGQNTGELFF

d_call: TRBD1
v_call: TRBV7-8
clone_size: .
j_call: TRBJ1-1
cdr3_nt: TGTGCCAGCAGCGCAAACCACGCCGGAGCGACAGGGGGGAACACTGAAGCTTTCTTT
cdr3_aa: CASSANHAGATGGNTEAFF

d_call: .
v_call: TRBV11-3
clone_size: .
j_call: TRBJ1-4
cdr3_nt: TGTGCCAGCAGCTCAACCTCCCTTAATGAAAAACTGTTTTTT
cdr3_aa: CASSSTSLNEKLFF

d_call: .
v_call: TRBV14
clone_size: .
j_call: TRBJ2-7
cdr3_nt: TGTGCCAGCAGCCAAGCCTTACAGGGCCAGCAGTACTTC
cdr3_aa: CASSQALQGQQYF

d_call: .
v_call: TRBV7-2
clone_size: .
j_call: TRBJ2-2
cdr3_nt: TGTGCCAGCAGCTTAATGGGTAGCGGTAACACCGGGGAGCTGTTTTTT
cdr3_aa: CASSLMGSGNTGELFF

d_call: TRBD1
v_call: TRBV28
clone_size: few
j_call: TRBJ2-7
cdr3_nt: TGTGCCAGCAGTGGACAGGGAACTTGGTCCTACGAGCAGTACTTC
cdr3_aa: CASSGQGTWSYEQYF

d_call: .
v_call: TRBV19
clone_size: once
j_call: TRBJ1-5
cdr3_nt: TGTGCCAGTAAGAATATAGGGTCGGCGAATCAGCCCCAGCATTTT
cdr3_aa: CASKNIGSANQPQHF

d_call: TRBD2
v_call: TRBV25-1
clone_size: .
j_call: TRBJ2-2
cdr3_nt: TGTGCCAGCAGTGAAGGGACTAGCGGGAGGGCGACCGGGGAGCTGTTTTTT
cdr3_aa: CASSEGTSGRATGELFF

d_call: TRBD2
v_call: TRBV5-8
clone_size: .
j_call: TRBJ2-5
cdr3_nt: TGTGCCAGCAGCGAATATCGGACTAGCGGGAGAGAGACCCAGTACTTC
cdr3_aa: CASSEYRTSGRETQYF

d_call: TRBD2
v_call: TRBV7-2
clone_size: .
j_call: TRBJ2-7
cdr3_nt: TGTGCCAGCAGCTTAGCATCGGGGCTAGCGGCCGAGCAGTACTTC
cdr3_aa: CASSLASGLAAEQYF

d_call: .
v_call: TRBV5-1
clone_size: .
j_call: TRBJ2-7
cdr3_nt: TGCGCCAGCAGCTTGTTAGAGCAGGGCCACGAGCAGTACTTC
cdr3_aa: CASSLLEQGHEQYF

d_call: .
v_call: TRBV28
clone_size: once
j_call: TRBJ1-2
cdr3_nt: TGTGCCAGCAGTTTTTCGGTGGCCTATGGCTACACCTTC
cdr3_aa: CASSFSVAYGYTF

d_call: TRBD2
v_call: TRBV14
clone_size: .
j_call: TRBJ2-5
cdr3_nt: TGTGCCAGCAGCCTGGGACTAGCGGGAGTAGAGACCCAGTACTTC
cdr3_aa: CASSLGLAGVETQYF

d_call: .
v_call: TRBV12-3/TRBV12-4
clone_size: .
j_call: TRBJ1-2
cdr3_nt: TGTGCCAGCAGCGAGGGCCGGAACTATGGCTACACCTTC
cdr3_aa: CASSEGRNYGYTF

d_call: TRBD1
v_call: TRBV29-1
clone_size: .
j_call: TRBJ2-7
cdr3_nt: TGCAGCGTTGAAGGGGACAGATCCTACGAGCAGTACTTC
cdr3_aa: CSVEGDRSYEQYF

d_call: TRBD2
v_call: TRBV11-3
clone_size: few
j_call: TRBJ2-7
cdr3_nt: TGTGCCAGCAGCTTAGGGACTAGCGGCTCCTACGAGCAGTACTTC
cdr3_aa: CASSLGTSGSYEQYF

d_call: TRBD1
v_call: TRBV28
clone_size: once
j_call: TRBJ2-3
cdr3_nt: TGTGCCAGCACGCCACGGGACAGGAAGAGAATAAGCACAGATACGCAGTATTTT
cdr3_aa: CASTPRDRKRISTDTQYF

d_call: .
v_call: TRBV6-1
clone_size: once
j_call: TRBJ1-5
cdr3_nt: TGTGCCAGCAGTGACCAGGGACTGTTGGATCAGCCCCAGCATTTT
cdr3_aa: CASSDQGLLDQPQHF

d_call: TRBD2
v_call: TRBV6-2/TRBV6-3
clone_size: .
j_call: TRBJ2-1
cdr3_nt: TGTGCCAGCAGCCGGGCTAGCGGGAGGGTTTCGGGGTCCTACAATGAGCAGTTCTTC
cdr3_aa: CASSRASGRVSGSYNEQFF

d_call: .
v_call: TRBV19
clone_size: .
j_call: TRBJ2-3
cdr3_nt: TGTGCCAGTAGCCTGCCCGTCGGAGGGGTTTTTACAGATACGCAGTATTTT
cdr3_aa: CASSLPVGGVFTDTQYF

d_call: TRBD2
v_call: TRBV15
clone_size: .
j_call: TRBJ2-7
cdr3_nt: TGTGCCACCAGCAGAGCCCTAGCGGGAGGGCCCGGGGAGCAGTACTTC
cdr3_aa: CATSRALAGGPGEQYF

d_call: .
v_call: TRBV5-1
clone_size: .
j_call: TRBJ2-5
cdr3_nt: TGCGCCAGCAGCTTTCGCGTCGTTGGTGAGACCCAGTACTTC
cdr3_aa: CASSFRVVGETQYF

d_call: .
v_call: TRBV19
clone_size: once
j_call: TRBJ2-7
cdr3_nt: TGTGCCAGTAGCGGGAGTAGTCTGAACGAGCAGTACTTC
cdr3_aa: CASSGSSLNEQYF

d_call: .
v_call: TRBV21-1
clone_size: .
j_call: TRBJ1-5
cdr3_nt: TGTGCCAGCAGCAAAGGGCGAGGGCCCCAGGGAGGGGATAGCAATCAGCCCCAGCATTTT
cdr3_aa: CASSKGRGPQGGDSNQPQHF

d_call: .
v_call: TRBV7-9
clone_size: .
j_call: TRBJ2-3
cdr3_nt: TGTGCCAGCAGCCCGCCTGAACAGTATTTT
cdr3_aa: CASSPPEQYF

d_call: .
v_call: TRBV5-1
clone_size: .
j_call: TRBJ1-6
cdr3_nt: TGCGCCAGCAGCTTGGGAGGGACTGGGTCACCCCTCCACTTT
cdr3_aa: CASSLGGTGSPLHF

d_call: TRBD2
v_call: TRBV24-1
clone_size: .
j_call: TRBJ2-2
cdr3_nt: TGTGCCACCCATCCGGGGGGAGCGGCGAACACCGGGGAGCTGTTTTTT
cdr3_aa: CATHPGGAANTGELFF

d_call: .
v_call: TRBV20-1
clone_size: .
j_call: TRBJ2-1
cdr3_nt: TGCAGTGCTAGTTGGGGGCCGATTGAGCAGTTCTTC
cdr3_aa: CSASWGPIEQFF

d_call: .
v_call: TRBV19
clone_size: .
j_call: TRBJ1-2
cdr3_nt: TGTGCCAGTAGTGAGTGGGCGGGCTACACCTTC
cdr3_aa: CASSEWAGYTF

d_call: TRBD1
v_call: TRBV27
clone_size: .
j_call: TRBJ1-2
cdr3_nt: TGTGCCAGCAGTTTCCCAGGGGGGGGCGGCTACACCTTC
cdr3_aa: CASSFPGGGGYTF

d_call: TRBD1
v_call: TRBV7-3
clone_size: .
j_call: TRBJ2-7
cdr3_nt: TGTGCCAGCAGCCAAGGTGGGACAGAATTCTACGAGCAGTACTTC
cdr3_aa: CASSQGGTEFYEQYF

d_call: .
v_call: TRBV13
clone_size: .
j_call: TRBJ2-2
cdr3_nt: TGTGCCAGCAGCGTAGACCGTAGGAACACCGGGGAGCTGTTTTTT
cdr3_aa: CASSVDRRNTGELFF

d_call: .
v_call: TRBV5-1
clone_size: .
j_call: TRBJ1-4
cdr3_nt: TGCGCCAGCAGCCCTCTCCGGACAACTAATGAAAAACTGTTTTTT
cdr3_aa: CASSPLRTTNEKLFF

d_call: TRBD1
v_call: TRBV18
clone_size: .
j_call: TRBJ2-5
cdr3_nt: TGTGCCAGCTCACCATCAGGGGGTTTACAAGAGACCCAGTACTTC
cdr3_aa: CASSPSGGLQETQYF

d_call: .
v_call: TRBV6-5
clone_size: .
j_call: TRBJ2-4
cdr3_nt: TGTGCCAGCAGTTACTCGGAGGGAAACATTCAGTACTTC
cdr3_aa: CASSYSEGNIQYF